What follows describes a single TCR beta chain. The target antigen is unknown. A much more abundant neighbour one base away suggests this may be a read error. Unique molecular identifiers were incorporated into the prepared TCRbeta library. TCRdb fed the PCR reads into MiXCR, producing one record per CDR3 protein. The table shows under 300,000 distinct CDR3 sequences, with approximately 10% occurring only once. These data come from a study of T-cell reconstitution after alpha-beta-depleted transplantation in children. General study findings and limits: T-cell counts and diversity were attributed mostly to newly produced T cells one year after transplant.

Sequenced here: peripheral blood, sampled 180 days after TCRalphabeta/CD19-depleted stem cell transplant. This sequence was found in a male patient between 2 and 10 years old who had a stem cell transplant for chronic granulomatous disease, so the T cells may come from the graft donor.

The CDR3, as DNA: TGCGCCAGCAGCTTGGCCGGGGACCACAATCAGCCCCAGCATTTT. Its translation is CASSLAGDHNQPQHF. J is TRBJ1-5 and V is TRBV5-1; D is perhaps TRBD1 (5 bases). Deletions cut 0 bases from V and 3 bases from J, with 10 bases between. The CDR3 is 15 amino acids. Germline V lookup: CDR1 SGHRS, CDR2 YFSETQ.